The 3 T cell receptor beta chains given below trace back to one sample, sequenced in a study of T cell repertoires in cytomegalovirus infection. MiXCR, applied by TCRdb to the reads, yields one record per CDR3 protein. The table lists a few hundred thousand distinct CDR3 sequences, approximately 22% of them singletons. Input material: CD8+ T cells from PBMCs. The receptors come from a human donor in good health (CMV status not recorded). Some clones in this sample may be carry-over from other donors' samples.

This chain links TRBV28 with TRBJ2-1; D may match TRBD1 or TRBD2 (5 bases each). Trimming took 6 bases from V and 1 from J, leaving 16 bases between them. The germline V gene encodes CDR1 MDHEN and CDR2 SYDVKM. The CDR3 is made up of 16 amino acids. This CDR3 is CASSQRDVGSYNEQFF. DNA of the CDR3: TGTGCCAGCAGCCAAAGGGACGTAGGATCCTACAATGAGCAGTTCTTC.

This clonotype was seen a handful of times. This rearrangement joins TRBV28 to TRBJ1-2; the D is unclear. Germline V gene lookup returns CDR1 MDHEN and CDR2 SYDVKM. Trimming took 4 bases from V and 10 from J, leaving 10 bases between them. The CDR3 is 11 amino acids. This chain's CDR3 is CASSWGSDYTF. CDR3 nucleotide sequence: TGTGCCAGCAGTTGGGGATCTGACTACACCTTC.

In its sample, this clonotype was seen a few times. The V gene is TRBV2, the J gene TRBJ2-3; D remains unclear. Germline V CDR1 and CDR2: SNHLY, FYNNEI. The CDR3 has 10 residues. Between the trimmed V and J ends, which lost 7 bases and 4 bases, there was a span of 3 bases. The CDR3 region has the DNA TGTGCCAGCATAGCAGATACGCAGTATTTT. It yields the protein CASIADTQYF.